This T cell receptor (beta chain) was captured by sequencing in a study of cytomegalovirus exposure and HLA in healthy donors. Overall study findings and caveats: Among TCR beta chains, those listed as cytomegalovirus-associated numbered 164.

Assay used: immunoSEQ multiplex PCR; TCRdb lists only in-frame clones, some missing. The sample carries under 400,000 clones, roughly 90% recorded once. The CDR3 has 15 residues. Germline CDR1 reads MDHEN; CDR2 reads SYDVKM. Trimming removed 7 bases from V and 5 bases from J; junction bases left unmatched: 8. About this clone itself: Its antigen remains unknown.

This chain links TRBV28 with TRBJ1-5, with 10 bases that match TRBD1. The clonotype was recovered from a woman in her late teens or twenties in good health and CMV-seronegative. The sequenced material came from PBMCs. CDR3 DNA sequence: TGTGCCAGCACCCTCGACAGGGGGCGCGATCAGCCCCAGCATTTT. Protein product: CASTLDRGRDQPQHF.